This TCR beta chain appears in the sequencing data of a study of cytomegalovirus exposure and HLA in healthy donors (dated by TCRdb to the late 2010s). About the investigation overall: An earlier analysis of several hundred of the donors reported approximately 300 Gb of sequence data and 120 million or so unique TCR beta sequences from 150 million to 200 million T cells. A separate validation cohort of approximately 130 different subjects was used in addition to the approximately 700-subject first cohort. A later analysis re-examined previously published TCR beta repertoires from hundreds of donors and added high-resolution HLA genotyping to investigate patterns of TCR occurrence. Typing coverage varied by locus: 629-630 donors for A, B, C, DRB1 and DQB1; roughly 560 for DQA1; nearly 610 for DPA1; under 490 for DPB1. Of the 300 to 500 genotyped donors, 81% were placed in the genetic ancestry cluster associated with self-reported Caucasian donors. To decide whether each TCR beta V gene segment behaved as functional or pseudogenic, an earlier analysis of some 580 of the donors relied on high-throughput TCR beta sequencing. The study used immunosequencing to profile the T cell repertoires of 600 to 850 subjects and linked those repertoires to cytomegalovirus serostatus. Because of strong linkage in the cohort, five DR-DQ haplotypes were treated as single units for association and clustering. Donor age, sex, ethnicity and CMV serostatus were compiled together with the repertoire data. The study combined high-throughput TCR immunosequencing, statistical association of individual TCRs with disease status, and machine learning to predict cytomegalovirus infection status. Across 398 genotyped donors of the cohort, an average of about 240,000 unique TCR beta nucleotide sequences per donor were sequenced, and roughly 20% of those sequences were non-productive. A later genetic analysis took genome-wide SNP genotypes for about 55% of the 666 donors and used that subset as a discovery cohort. All discovery cohort repertoires had been generated on a single sequencing platform. The study was designed to test whether signatures of past pathogen exposure could be identified by cataloging public T cell receptors. The later analysis used no new phenotypic data to find candidate immune exposures, relying instead on TCR beta sequences and their occurrence across donors. Class I and class II HLA loci were covered by the typing at four-digit resolution. An early release covering around 630 HLA-typed donors comprised approximately 290 gigabases of sequencing data and 85 million to 100 million unique TCR sequences. Summary of the overall study and its limitations: According to a later analysis, most CMV-associated TCR beta chains appeared to be HLA-restricted, and the HLA associations seemed to be driven largely by CMV exposure. Most TCR sequences were seen in very few donors, while some public TCRs were found in many individuals. For the cohort, immune exposure information was limited to CMV serostatus. Because HLA typing was missing for some donors at each locus, association tests included only the typed subset. In a later analysis, HLA-associated TCR beta chains were found to be more clonally expanded and to have lower generation probabilities than equally common non-associated chains. The study listed approximately 150 TCR beta chains as associated with cytomegalovirus. In vitro tests confirmed that a few of the cytomegalovirus-associated TCR beta chains recognize cytomegalovirus antigens. A later genetic analysis associated a missense DCLRE1C variant with V-gene and J-gene trimming of TCR beta chains, and an independent cohort replicated the association. According to a later genetic analysis, donors in an Asian-associated ancestry cluster had fewer N-insertions in productive TCRs than the roughly 660-donor mean. Presence/absence analyses assumed roughly uniform sequencing depth across donors, an assumption that may not hold. Only TCR beta chains were sequenced in this cohort, and the absence of alpha or paired-chain data limited detectable features. An earlier analysis of around 540 of the donors showed that most TCR beta V segments appeared in productive rearrangements either about 90% or about 30% of the time, which broadly matched IMGT annotations. According to the authors, the approach could potentially be generalized to other disease states and immunological phenotypes. A later analysis reported that several top co-occurrence clusters appeared linked to parvovirus B19, influenza, CMV and Epstein-Barr virus. The earlier analysis of nearly 600 of the donors excluded some 16 rarely observed V segments, including chromosome 9 orphons, because counts were too low. The classifier was reported to diagnose cytomegalovirus status with high specificity and sensitivity in both the original and validation cohorts. A further reported finding was that TCR beta sequences accurately predicted the HLA-A and HLA-B alleles for most subjects in the first cohort. Correlated functional status among segregating V segments might reflect linkage disequilibrium, but an unknown experimental factor could not be ruled out. A later analysis associated 15,000 to 20,000 TCR beta sequences with specific HLA alleles at a false discovery rate of 0.05. When HLA alleles, especially DR and DQ, strongly co-occurred, TCR associations were difficult to assign to individual alleles. A cluster of highly shared sequence variants was judged likely to be a technical artifact of the sequencing pipeline. A later analysis found that TCR association rates varied across HLA loci, with DRB1 alleles showing the most associated TCRs and HLA-C alleles the fewest.

The library relied on the immunoSEQ multiplex PCR assay. For the multiplex PCR, a mixture combining 60 forward primers for TCR Vbeta segments and 13 reverse primers for TCR Jbeta segments was used. The CDR3 region of rearranged TCR beta genes was amplified from genomic DNA by a multiplex PCR assay. The amplified TCR beta libraries were sequenced on the Illumina HiSeq System as 87-base-pair reads. The paper's data handling went like this. A later analysis tallied some 79 million unique TCR beta chains across the 640 or so repertoires, and some 10 million of those chains were shared by two or more donors. To remove PCR and sequencing errors, raw reads were error-corrected and collapsed into unique sequences using a nearest-neighbor algorithm that merged closely related sequences. Alignment of CDR3 sequences to IMGT reference sequences was used to assign V, D and J gene segments. For a sequence to be retained, a match of at least six nucleotides to both a V gene segment and a J gene segment was required. Rearrangements were called productive when the CDR3 lacked stop codons and stayed in frame with V and J; all others were non-productive. Following IMGT convention, CDR3 was defined as the stretch from the second conserved V-encoded cysteine to the conserved J-encoded phenylalanine. In an earlier analysis of roughly 610 of the donors, sequences lacking an unambiguous match to a single V gene segment were excluded. An earlier analysis of 587 of the donors classified V segments as functional when productive rearrangements were above 56.7% and as segregating when the standard deviation between donors was above 5%. To diagnose cytomegalovirus status from the catalog of TCR beta chain sequences, a statistical classification framework was built. In a later analysis, TCR nucleotide sequences were compared against IMGT/GENE-DB human TR gene sequences so that V and J genes could be assigned. A later analysis assigned CDR3 sequences and most-parsimonious VDJ recombination scenarios with the TCRdist pipeline. In a later analysis, each TCR beta chain was defined by its CDR3 amino acid sequence together with its V-gene family, and reads lacking a unique V-gene family were excluded. As a way to deal with suspected cross-contamination and a sequencing artifact, a later analysis dropped approximately 590 nucleotide sequences that were highly shared and had low generation probability. A later analysis calculated a clonal expansion index for each public chain from normalized within-repertoire ranks of inferred template counts. A later analysis computed generation probabilities with a VDJ recombination model fitted to out-of-frame rearrangements, and checked the results against IGoR. Hypergeometric tests were used in a later analysis to score TCR-TCR, TCR-HLA and TCR-CMV co-occurrence, with a repertoire-size bias correction applied to the TCR pairs. In a later analysis, false discovery rates were estimated by permuting HLA or CMV assignments 20 times. A later analysis grouped co-occurring TCRs with DBSCAN, adding TCRdist sequence similarity when clustering within HLA-allele-positive subsets. For co-occurrence clustering, repertoires with fewer than 30,000 or more than 120,000 public chains were excluded, along with five or six repertoires with anomalous nucleotide sharing. TCRdb holds this immuneACCESS table with in-frame rearrangements only. Some clones are missing; in checked studies, unresolved V genes explain under half, and the rest has no known cause. The DNA was the basis for D and trimming; V, J and clone size are from that table. For this sample there are 150,000 to 200,000 clones; roughly 85% appear just once. The top ten clones comprise roughly 10% of the sample.

In total, more than 500 healthy bone marrow donors made up the cohort. At the time of sampling, every cohort member was nominally healthy, though immune exposures that went unrecorded were likely present. The donor tested CMV seropositive and was one of the 289 seropositive cohort members. Every donor gave a peripheral blood sample, and the peripheral blood mononuclear cells from that sample were used for TCR beta sequencing. Genomic DNA was extracted from the blood cell samples with the Qiagen DNeasy Blood Extraction Kit. Points on this clone: Its binding antigen is unknown. No qualities accompany the bases; no much larger clone lies one base away.

The TCR originated in a man aged 18 to 30 in good health and CMV-seropositive. Sequencing was performed on PBMCs.

The DNA sequence is given as TGTGCCAGCAGAAAGGGACAGCTGAACACTGAAGCTTTCTTT. Translated, this gives CASRKGQLNTEAFF. This receptor chain uses TRBV27 and TRBJ1-1; TRBD1 agrees with 7 junctional bases. From a lookup of the germline V gene (reference sequence), CDR1 and CDR2 are MNHEY and SMNVEV. V is pruned by 6 bases and J by 0 bases, leaving 4 bases of the junction without a gene match. From cysteine to phenylalanine, the CDR3 is 14 amino acids long. Left in the record is the CDR3 DNA by itself, 42 bases read in frame from the first base.